This T cell receptor (beta chain) is drawn from a study of T cells in Graves' hyperthyroidism and ophthalmopathy. V was trimmed by 2 bases and J by 10 bases, leaving 12 bases between them. Germline V gene data show CDR1 as SGHRS and CDR2 as YFSETQ. CDR3 size: 13 residues. Amplification of TCR beta CDR3 regions used RNA as the template. A first-round RT-PCR of the TCR CDR3 used the HTBI primer set. TCRdb used MiXCR to reprocess the multiplex PCR reads, holding one entry per CDR3 protein. The data show 410,000 or so distinct CDR3 sequences, with 14% to 15% seen just once and less than 15% held by the top ten.

The material sequenced was blood. This TCR came from a man younger than 35 with Graves' ophthalmopathy. The chain is built from TRBV5-1 and TRBJ1-4; D gene ambiguous. The CDR3 DNA reads as TGCGCCAGCAGCTTCGGACCTTTGAGAAAACTGTTTTTT. As protein: CASSFGPLRKLFF.